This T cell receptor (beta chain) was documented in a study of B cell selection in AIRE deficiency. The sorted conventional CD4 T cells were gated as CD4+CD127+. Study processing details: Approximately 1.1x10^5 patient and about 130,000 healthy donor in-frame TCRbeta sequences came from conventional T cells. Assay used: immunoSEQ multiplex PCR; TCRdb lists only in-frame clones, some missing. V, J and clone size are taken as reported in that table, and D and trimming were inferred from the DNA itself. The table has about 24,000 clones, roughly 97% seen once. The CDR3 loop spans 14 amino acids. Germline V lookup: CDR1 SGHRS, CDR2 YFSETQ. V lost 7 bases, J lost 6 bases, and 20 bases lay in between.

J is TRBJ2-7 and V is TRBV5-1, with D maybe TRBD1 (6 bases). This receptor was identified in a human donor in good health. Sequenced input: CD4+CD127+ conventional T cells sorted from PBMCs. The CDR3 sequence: CASGSPDSGSEQYF. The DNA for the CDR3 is TGCGCCAGCGGGTCTCCGGACAGTGGGTCCGAGCAGTACTTC.